These 16 T cell receptor beta chains share one sample of origin, sequenced in a study of human T cells and chemical hapten exposure. Time point indicated: pre-sensitization, week 0. Treatment: therapeutic diphenylcyclopropenone sensitization with weekly scalp DPC. TCRdb re-derived calls from the RACE reads in MiXCR, one entry per CDR3 protein. The sample includes about 40,000 distinct CDR3 sequences, approximately 10% seen only once; the top ten take 5% to 6.5%. The material sequenced was whole blood, taken in connection with sensitization to the hapten diphenylcyclopropenone (DPC). The origin of the receptors is a man aged 30 to 39 with alopecia areata. Some clones in this sample may be carry-over from other donors' samples.

The chain recombines TRBV20-1 with TRBJ1-4; D is ambiguous. This CDR3 is 15 amino acids long. The V gene lost 3 bases and the J gene lost 0 bases, with 11 bases spanning the gap. Germline lookup yields CDR1 DFQATT and CDR2 SNEGSKA (reference sequence). Here the CDR3 reads CSASQDSATNEKLFF. The CDR3 bases are TGCAGTGCTAGTCAGGACTCAGCAACTAATGAAAAACTGTTTTTT.

This clonotype was recorded a few times. The chain is built from TRBV5-1 and TRBJ1-2; possible D gene TRBD1, 5 bases. The CDR3 consists of 13 residues. V lost 0 bases, J lost 8 bases, and 11 bases lay in between. Germline V gene lookup returns CDR1 SGHRS and CDR2 YFSETQ. CDR3 loop: CASSLGGSKGYTF. The CDR3 DNA follows: TGCGCCAGCAGCTTGGGGGGCTCTAAAGGCTACACCTTC.

The chain recombines TRBV28 with TRBJ1-5, with D possibly being TRBD1 (5 bases). The CDR3 sequence is 15 residues long. V was cut by 8 bases and J by 2 bases, with 16 bases left in between. CDR1 MDHEN and CDR2 SYDVKM come from the germline V gene. CDR3 residues: CASSLTKGGNQPQHF. CDR3 bases: TGTGCCAGCTCTCTAACGAAAGGGGGCAATCAGCCCCAGCATTTT.

V gene TRBV28 combines with J gene TRBJ2-5; 8 nucleotides match TRBD1. Germline CDR1 and CDR2: MDHEN and SYDVKM. The CDR3 loop spans 15 amino acids. Trimming at V came to 8 bases and at J to 1 base, leaving 9 bases not matched to a gene. CDR3 amino acids: CASFGQGSPQETQYF. CDR3 coding DNA: TGTGCCAGCTTTGGACAGGGTAGCCCCCAAGAGACCCAGTACTTC.

This clonotype was seen ten or more times. This sequence joins TRBV6-1 and TRBJ2-3; D uncertain. Germline loops: CDR1 MNHNS, CDR2 SASEGT. The CDR3 contains 15 residues. The V end was cut by 2 bases, the J end by 0 bases, with 9 bases between. This CDR3 is CASSEIGRSTDTQYF. CDR3 nucleotides: TGTGCCAGCAGTGAAATCGGTCGAAGCACAGATACGCAGTATTTT.

The rearrangement links TRBV5-4 to TRBJ2-3, with D perhaps TRBD2 (6 bases). CDR3 length equals 14 residues. Trimming removed 3 bases at V and 2 bases at J, with 10 bases between. Germline V CDR1 and CDR2: SGHNT, YYREEE (reference sequence). CDR3 in amino acids: CASSYRDFTDTQYF. The CDR3 DNA sequence: TGTGCCAGCAGCTACCGGGACTTCACAGATACGCAGTATTTT. Using reference TRBV5-4 and TRBJ2-3 for the parts outside the CDR3, the full variable domain is ETGVTQSPTHLIKTRGQQVTLRCSSQSGHNTVSWYQQALGQGPQFIFQYYREEENGRGNFPPRFSGLQFPNYSSELNVNALELDDSALYLCASSYRDFTDTQYFGPGTRLTVL.

This clonotype was found a few times. J is TRBJ2-5 and V is TRBV6-2 or TRBV6-3; 8 nucleotides line up with TRBD1. The ends lost 2 bases at V and 4 bases at J; junction bases unmatched: 6. There are 15 residues in the CDR3. Germline lookup yields CDR1 MNHEY and CDR2 SVGEGT. The CDR3 protein is CASSYPKQGGETQYF. The CDR3, as DNA: TGTGCCAGCAGTTACCCAAAACAGGGGGGAGAGACCCAGTACTTC.

Ten or more counts support this clonotype. The chain links TRBV18 to TRBJ2-7, with 9 bases identical to TRBD2. CDR3 size: 13 residues. Trimming took 5 bases from V and 6 from J; bases not matched to a gene: 5. Germline CDR1 is KGHSH and CDR2 is LQKENI. The CDR3 reads CASSGLAGVEQYV. CDR3 DNA sequence: TGTGCCAGCTCAGGGTTAGCGGGAGTCGAGCAGTACGTC.

This clonotype was found many times. V gene TRBV28 combines with J gene TRBJ1-2, with TRBD1 identical over 7 bases. This CDR3 spans 15 amino acids. CDR1 and CDR2 from the germline V gene are MDHEN and SYDVKM. After removal of 5 bases from V and 6 bases from J, the junction contained 12 bases not matched to a gene. The DNA for the CDR3 is TGTGCCAGCAGTAAAACGGGACAGCGCTATAATGGCTACACCTTC. This gives the protein CASSKTGQRYNGYTF.

This clonotype occurred many times. CDR3 in amino acids: CASSLTDNQPQHF. The CDR3 DNA is TGTGCCAGCAGTTTAACCGACAATCAGCCCCAGCATTTT. The rearrangement joins TRBV27 to TRBJ1-5; no reliable D call. The CDR3 loop spans 13 amino acids. Germline values: CDR1 MNHEY, CDR2 SMNVEV (reference sequence). V was clipped by 2 bases and J by 3 bases, with 5 bases between them.

This clonotype was picked up a small number of times. V usage is TRBV23-1 and J usage is TRBJ2-7; tentatively, D is TRBD1 or TRBD2 (6 bases each). TRBV23-1 is noted as an ORF with a role that remains uncertain. The germline V and J ends were trimmed by 7 bases and 3 bases, with 16 bases remaining between them. The CDR3 has 14 amino acids. Written as DNA, the CDR3 is TGCGCCAGCATTCTAGGGGGGAGTATCTACGAGCAGTACGTC. Translated: CASILGGSIYEQYV.

This clonotype was seen ten or more times. The chain employs TRBV5-1 and TRBJ1-1, with D uncertain. The CDR3 contains 15 residues. The V end was cut by 0 bases, the J end by 5 bases, with 14 bases between. Germline V gene sequence: CDR1 SGHRS, CDR2 YFSETQ. CDR3 sequence (DNA): TGCGCCAGCAGCTTGGCCCCCGGGCCAACGACTGAAGCTTTCTTT. It translates to CASSLAPGPTTEAFF.

This clonotype appeared once. A much larger clone sits a single nucleotide away, making a read error possible. The CDR3 is CASSLAGGLAEQETQYF. In DNA form, the CDR3 reads TGTGCCAGCAGCTTAGCGGGAGGACTAGCGGAACAAGAGACCCAGTACTTC. The chain carries TRBV7-6 and TRBJ2-5, with TRBD2 matching over 10 bases. With V trimmed by 0 bases and J by 2 bases, 6 bases remained unmatched. The CDR3 is 17 amino acids. Germline V gene lookup returns CDR1 SGHVS and CDR2 FNYEAQ.

This clonotype was detected ten times or more. This sequence joins TRBV5-1 and TRBJ2-6; tentatively, D is TRBD2 (5 bases). Looked up from germline, CDR1 is SGHRS and CDR2 is YFSETQ. The CDR3 contains 17 residues. V lost 6 bases and J 6 bases, leaving 22 bases between the germline ends. DNA for the CDR3: TGCGCCAGCACCCCCCTAGGAGGCCGCGGCGTGGCCAACGTCCTGACTTTC. It encodes CASTPLGGRGVANVLTF.

This clonotype has a count of ten or more. This sequence joins TRBV7-6 and TRBJ1-4, with 8 bases fitting TRBD1. From germline, CDR1 is SGHVS and CDR2 FNYEAQ. The length of the CDR3 is 14 residues. After removal of 6 bases from V and 7 bases from J, the junction contained 7 bases not matched to a gene. CDR3: CASRPTGETEKLFF. In DNA, the CDR3 is TGTGCCAGCAGACCGACAGGGGAGACTGAAAAACTGTTTTTT. The complete variable domain, with remaining parts taken from reference TRBV7-6 and TRBJ1-4, reads GAGVSQSPRYKVTKRGQDVALRCDPISGHVSLYWYRQALGQGPEFLTYFNYEAQQDKSGLPNDRFSAERPEGSISTLTIQRTEQRDSAMYRCASRPTGETEKLFFGSGTQLSVL.

The sample holds a few counts of this clonotype. The J gene is TRBJ2-2, the V gene TRBV9, with D possibly TRBD2 on 5 matching bases. From germline, CDR1 is SGDLS and CDR2 YYNGEE. This CDR3 contains 14 residues. Trimming took off 3 bases at V and 7 bases at J, with 13 bases between the two ends. CDR3 DNA: TGTGCCAGCAGCGAACTTAGCGCGGACGGGGAGCTGTTTTTT. Its translation: CASSELSADGELFF.